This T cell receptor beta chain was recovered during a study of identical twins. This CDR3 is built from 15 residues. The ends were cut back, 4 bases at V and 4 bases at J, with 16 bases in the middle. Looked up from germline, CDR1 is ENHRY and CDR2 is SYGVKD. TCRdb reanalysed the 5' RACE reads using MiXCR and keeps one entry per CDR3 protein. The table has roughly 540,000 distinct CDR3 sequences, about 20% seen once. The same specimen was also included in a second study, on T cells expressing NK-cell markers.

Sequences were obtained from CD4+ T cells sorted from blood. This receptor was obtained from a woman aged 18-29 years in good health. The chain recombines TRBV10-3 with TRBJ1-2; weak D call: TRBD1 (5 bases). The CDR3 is CAISGGTGAGYGYTF. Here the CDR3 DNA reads TGTGCCATCAGTGGGGGGACCGGAGCCGGCTATGGCTACACCTTC.